This T cell receptor (beta chain) appears in the sequencing data of a study of blood T cell repertoires in COVID-19 (dated by TCRdb to the early 2020s). Notes on the research overall: The collaborator samples originated in the United States, Italy and Spain and spanned the acute and convalescent phases of COVID-19. The prospective study material was composed of cDNA or gDNA derived from T cells, B-cell-depleted T cells, or PBMCs. Subjects who had been exposed to COVID-19, were actively infected with it, or had recovered from it provided the deeply sampled blood TCRbeta repertoires that made up the dataset. The repertoires were released in a freely available public database intended as a resource for research on the immune response to SARS-CoV-2. The samples were drawn from two sources: the first 160 participants of the ongoing ImmuneRACE study, and 1,200 or so subjects contributed by 6 global collaborators. A de-identified subject ID, COVID-19 status, age in years and sex were almost always included in the sample metadata. Where HLA class I and class II types were available, the types were taken from metadata supplied by the sample provider, not from assay-based typing.

The immunoSEQ Assay, a bias-controlled multiplex PCR, was used to amplify TCRbeta CDR3 regions from genomic DNA. Turning to the authors' computational methods: Within the assay, amplification of reference gene primers was used to estimate how many nucleated cells each sample contained. To quantify the absolute abundance of each unique TCRbeta CDR3 rearrangement, sequence reads were collapsed and filtered. For each sample, productive Simpson clonality was calculated as the square root of Simpson's diversity index over productive rearrangements. TCRdb provides this immuneACCESS table in a form limited to in-frame rearrangements. Some clones are lacking; in checked studies, under half of them reflect an unresolved V gene, and why the rest are absent is not known. V and J calls and clone size are copied from that table; D and trimming were computed from the DNA. Present in this sample are approximately 400,000 clones, approximately 80% of which were seen just once. Under 1.2% of the sample goes to the ten largest clones.

Reading the germline V gene gives CDR1 SQVTM and CDR2 ANQGSEA. V is clipped by 0 bases and J by 7 bases, and the sequence between their germline boundaries is 9 bases long. The CDR3 has 13 amino acids, counting the end cysteine and phenylalanine. Only the CDR3 DNA stays, 39 bases, in frame from base 1. Broad study findings and their caveats: How much clinical and demographic metadata was included differed by source and by participant, and the metadata was provided uncurated.

This clone was observed a single time. Its antigen is still unknown. No base-level quality is on record; no much larger clone is a single base apart. The collaborating institutions used their own protocols to collect whole blood in K2EDTA tubes. For TCRbeta analysis, collaborator samples were shipped as frozen whole blood, as isolated PBMCs, or as DNA extracted from either sample type. The sequence is built from TRBV29-1 and TRBJ1-4; the best D guess is TRBD1, with 6 bases matching. This clonotype originated in a human donor with acute or convalescent COVID-19. The donor label of this sample is uncertain. The specimen was peripheral blood. Here is the DNA: TGCAGCGTTGAAGAACACAGGGCTGAAAAACTGTTTTTT. It translates to CSVEEHRAEKLFF.